A selection of T cell receptor beta chains follows, all from one sample in a study of CD8+ T cells in alopecia areata. The table came from immunoSEQ multiplex PCR; TCRdb's copy has only in-frame clones and leaves some out. The sample consists of approximately 130,000 clones, around 60% of them appearing once. The input for sequencing was CD4+ T cells sorted from blood, taken at week 4, from a patient treated with tofacitinib. The source of these receptors is a human donor with alopecia areata. Both conserved end residues are part of each CDR3. Fields, in order: V gene, D gene, J gene, clone size, CDR3 DNA, CDR3 protein. The D gene is left open where the match is weak. Size values are once, few and many counts, or a class for expanded clones, and some rows have none.

V: TRBV7-3
D: NA
J: TRBJ1-5
size: NA
DNA: TGTGCCAGCAGCCGAGACGGAAGCAATCAGCCCCAGCATTTT
CDR3: CASSRDGSNQPQHF

V: TRBV25-1
D: NA
J: TRBJ1-1
size: NA
DNA: TGTGCCAGCAGTGACCCAAATGATAACACTGAAGCTTTCTTT
CDR3: CASSDPNDNTEAFF

V: TRBV29-1
D: NA
J: TRBJ1-1
size: few
DNA: TGCAGCGTTGAAGGCATGAACACTGAAGCTTTCTTT
CDR3: CSVEGMNTEAFF

V: TRBV30
D: NA
J: TRBJ1-5
size: NA
DNA: TGTGCCTGGAGCGGCGGCAGAGAAAATCAGCCCCAGCATTTT
CDR3: CAWSGGRENQPQHF

V: TRBV10-3
D: NA
J: TRBJ1-2
size: NA
DNA: TGTGCCATCAGTGAGTCGAAGGCGGTTGTAACCTCATTCTACACCTTC
CDR3: CAISESKAVVTSFYTF

V: TRBV7-8
D: NA
J: TRBJ2-5
size: NA
DNA: TGTGCCAGCAGCCCTCCAGGGGGGCAAGAGACCCAGTACTTC
CDR3: CASSPPGGQETQYF

V: TRBV28
D: NA
J: TRBJ2-7
size: NA
DNA: TGTGCCAGCAGCACCCCCCACTACGAGCAGTACTTC
CDR3: CASSTPHYEQYF

V: TRBV7-2
D: NA
J: TRBJ2-7
size: NA
DNA: TGTGCCAGCAGCTCGAACGGGGGCTCTTACGAGCAGTACTTC
CDR3: CASSSNGGSYEQYF

V: TRBV5-1
D: NA
J: TRBJ2-1
size: few
DNA: TGCGCCAGCAGCCCGGACTACAATGAGCAGTTCTTC
CDR3: CASSPDYNEQFF

V: TRBV7-8
D: NA
J: TRBJ1-1
size: few
DNA: TGTGCCAGCAGCTTAGTTTTACCTACTGAAGCTTTCTTT
CDR3: CASSLVLPTEAFF

V: TRBV20-1
D: NA
J: TRBJ1-1
size: NA
DNA: TGCAGGTCGAGCACAAACACTGAAGCTTTCTTT
CDR3: CRSSTNTEAFF

V: TRBV13
D: NA
J: TRBJ2-7
size: once
DNA: TGTGCCAGCAGCTTAGGCCTTGGAGGCAGTTACGAGCAGTACTTC
CDR3: CASSLGLGGSYEQYF

V: TRBV10-3
D: NA
J: TRBJ2-5
size: NA
DNA: TGTGCCATCAGTTTAGCGGCAAACCAAGAGACCCAGTACTTC
CDR3: CAISLAANQETQYF

V: TRBV9
D: TRBD2
J: TRBJ2-6
size: NA
DNA: TGTGCCAGCAGCGTAGGACTAGCGGGAGCCCCTAGGGCCAACGTCCTGACTTTC
CDR3: CASSVGLAGAPRANVLTF

V: TRBV29-1
D: NA
J: TRBJ1-1
size: NA
DNA: TGCAGCGTTGGGGGGAGCACTGAAGCTTTCTTT
CDR3: CSVGGSTEAFF

V: TRBV30
D: TRBD2
J: TRBJ2-5
size: NA
DNA: TGTGCCTGGAGCGGACTAGCCACCCCCCAAGAGACCCAGTACTTC
CDR3: CAWSGLATPQETQYF

V: TRBV4-1
D: TRBD1
J: TRBJ1-2
size: NA
DNA: TGCGCCAGCAGCCAAGAGAACAGGGGGGCCACCTTC
CDR3: CASSQENRGATF

V: TRBV4-1
D: NA
J: TRBJ1-2
size: NA
DNA: TGCGCCAGCAGCCATACTGGGAACTATGGCTACACCTTC
CDR3: CASSHTGNYGYTF

V: TRBV5-4
D: NA
J: TRBJ2-3
size: NA
DNA: TGTGCCAGCAGCTTTAGTAGCGGACGCACAGATACGCAGTATTTT
CDR3: CASSFSSGRTDTQYF

V: TRBV18
D: NA
J: TRBJ2-5
size: NA
DNA: TGTGCCAGCTCACCGGAAAGGGAAGAGACCCAGTACTTC
CDR3: CASSPEREETQYF

V: TRBV18
D: NA
J: TRBJ2-1
size: NA
DNA: TGTGCCAGCTCCTCGGACTACAATGAGCAGTTCTTC
CDR3: CASSSDYNEQFF

V: TRBV10-3
D: TRBD1
J: TRBJ2-2
size: NA
DNA: TGTGCCATGGGACAGGGGAACACCGGGGAGCTGTTTTTT
CDR3: CAMGQGNTGELFF

V: TRBV30
D: NA
J: TRBJ2-7
size: NA
DNA: TGTGCCTGGGGCACGGACGAGCAGTACTTC
CDR3: CAWGTDEQYF

V: TRBV2
D: TRBD2
J: TRBJ2-5
size: NA
DNA: TGTGCCAGCAACGTGGGAGGGCCCGTGGGGGAGACCCAGTACTTC
CDR3: CASNVGGPVGETQYF

V: TRBV29-1
D: NA
J: TRBJ2-1
size: NA
DNA: TGCAGCGTTGTGGGGACCACGCCTTACAATGAGCAGTTCTTC
CDR3: CSVVGTTPYNEQFF

V: TRBV29-1
D: NA
J: TRBJ2-5
size: NA
DNA: TGCAGCGTTGAAGGGTCGGAGACCCAGTACTTC
CDR3: CSVEGSETQYF

V: TRBV5-1
D: NA
J: TRBJ2-2
size: NA
DNA: TGCGCCAGCAGCTTTATTCTGGACAACGAAGGGACCGGGGAGCTGTTTTTT
CDR3: CASSFILDNEGTGELFF

V: TRBV20-1
D: NA
J: TRBJ2-7
size: NA
DNA: TGCAGTGCGGGCACAGGCCTTGGGCAGTACTTC
CDR3: CSAGTGLGQYF

V: TRBV5-4
D: TRBD2
J: TRBJ2-7
size: few
DNA: TGTGCCAGCAGCTCGGGACTAGCGGGGCCCTCTTGGGAGCAGTACTTC
CDR3: CASSSGLAGPSWEQYF

V: TRBV14
D: NA
J: TRBJ2-3
size: NA
DNA: TGTGCCAGCAGCCAGATGGAGGGAGATACGCAGTATTTT
CDR3: CASSQMEGDTQYF

V: TRBV27
D: NA
J: TRBJ2-1
size: few
DNA: TGTGCCAGCAGTTTATCGACCGGGCTCAACAATGAGCAGTTCTTC
CDR3: CASSLSTGLNNEQFF

V: TRBV5-1
D: TRBD1
J: TRBJ1-2
size: NA
DNA: TGCGCCAGCAGTTATAATGACAGGGGGCTGGGTGGCTACACCTTC
CDR3: CASSYNDRGLGGYTF

V: TRBV27
D: NA
J: TRBJ2-7
size: NA
DNA: TGTGCCAGCAGTTTATCGAACACAGGGTACGAGCAGTACTTC
CDR3: CASSLSNTGYEQYF

V: TRBV15
D: TRBD1
J: TRBJ1-5
size: NA
DNA: TGTGCCACCAGCAAAGTCGACAGGGGCAATCAGCCCCAGCATTTT
CDR3: CATSKVDRGNQPQHF

V: TRBV4-3
D: NA
J: TRBJ1-2
size: NA
DNA: TGCGCCAGCAGCCAGGAAGATGGCTACACCTTC
CDR3: CASSQEDGYTF

V: TRBV6-5
D: NA
J: TRBJ1-1
size: NA
DNA: TGTGCCAGCAAATGGGACTCTGGTGCTGAAGCTTTCTTT
CDR3: CASKWDSGAEAFF

V: TRBV2
D: NA
J: TRBJ2-1
size: NA
DNA: TGTGCCAGCAGTGTAACGGACTACCGGGGCAATGAGCAGTTCTTC
CDR3: CASSVTDYRGNEQFF

V: TRBV25-1
D: NA
J: TRBJ1-6
size: NA
DNA: TGTGCCAGCAGTGTCGGTACAGCCGGGTCACCCCTCCACTTT
CDR3: CASSVGTAGSPLHF

V: TRBV5-1
D: NA
J: TRBJ2-4
size: NA
DNA: TGCGCCAGCAGCTTGGCCGTTGGCAAAAACATTCAGTACTTC
CDR3: CASSLAVGKNIQYF

V: TRBV27
D: NA
J: TRBJ1-1
size: NA
DNA: TGTGCCAGCAGTTTATCCGGGACGCCAAAAGCTTTCTTT
CDR3: CASSLSGTPKAFF

V: TRBV6-5
D: NA
J: TRBJ2-7
size: NA
DNA: TGTGCCAGCAGACAGGACGGAGGCTACGAGCAGTACTTC
CDR3: CASRQDGGYEQYF